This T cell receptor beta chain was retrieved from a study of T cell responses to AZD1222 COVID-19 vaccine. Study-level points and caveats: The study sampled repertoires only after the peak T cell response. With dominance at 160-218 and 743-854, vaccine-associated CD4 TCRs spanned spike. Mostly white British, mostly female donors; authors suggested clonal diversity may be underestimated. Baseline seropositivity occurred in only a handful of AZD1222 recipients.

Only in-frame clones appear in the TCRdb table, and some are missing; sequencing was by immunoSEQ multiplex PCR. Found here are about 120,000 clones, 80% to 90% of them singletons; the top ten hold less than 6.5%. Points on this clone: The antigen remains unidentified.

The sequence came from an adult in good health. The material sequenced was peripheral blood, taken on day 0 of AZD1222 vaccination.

The CDR3 here is CASRQGIGNQPQHF. The CDR3 coding sequence is TGTGCCAGCAGGCAGGGTATAGGCAATCAGCCCCAGCATTTT. The V and J genes are TRBV2 and TRBJ1-5; possibly TRBD1 for D (5 bases). The CDR3 covers 14 residues. Germline V gene lookup returns CDR1 SNHLY and CDR2 FYNNEI. Trimming shortened V by 6 bases and J by 2 bases, and 11 bases separated the two germline ends.